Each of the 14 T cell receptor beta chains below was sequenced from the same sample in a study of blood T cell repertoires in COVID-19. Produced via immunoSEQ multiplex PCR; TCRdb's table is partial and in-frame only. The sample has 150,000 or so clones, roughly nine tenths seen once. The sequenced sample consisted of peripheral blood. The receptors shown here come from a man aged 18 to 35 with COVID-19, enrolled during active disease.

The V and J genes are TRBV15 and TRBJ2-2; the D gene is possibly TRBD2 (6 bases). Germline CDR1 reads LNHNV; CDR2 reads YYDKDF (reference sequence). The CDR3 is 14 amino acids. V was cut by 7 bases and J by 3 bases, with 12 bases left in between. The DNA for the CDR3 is TGTGCCACCACCCGGGACTCGTACACCGGGGAGCTGTTTTTT. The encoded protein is CATTRDSYTGELFF.

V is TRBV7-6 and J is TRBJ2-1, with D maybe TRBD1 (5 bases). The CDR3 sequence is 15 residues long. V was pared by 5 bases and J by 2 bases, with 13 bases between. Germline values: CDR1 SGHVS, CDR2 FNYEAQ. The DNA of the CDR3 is TGTGCCAGCAGCCTTCTAGGGGCGGCCTACAATGAGCAGTTCTTC. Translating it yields CASSLLGAAYNEQFF. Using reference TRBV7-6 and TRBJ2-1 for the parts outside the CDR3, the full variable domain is GAGVSQSPRYKVTKRGQDVALRCDPISGHVSLYWYRQALGQGPEFLTYFNYEAQQDKSGLPNDRFSAERPEGSISTLTIQRTEQRDSAMYRCASSLLGAAYNEQFFGPGTRLTVL.

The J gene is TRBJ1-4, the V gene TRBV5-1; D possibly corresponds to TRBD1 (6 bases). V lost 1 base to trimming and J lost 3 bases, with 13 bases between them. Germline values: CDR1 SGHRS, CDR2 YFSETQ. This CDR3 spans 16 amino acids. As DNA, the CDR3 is TGCGCCAGCAGCTTGCGGCCACAGGGCCCTAATGAAAAACTGTTTTTT. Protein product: CASSLRPQGPNEKLFF.

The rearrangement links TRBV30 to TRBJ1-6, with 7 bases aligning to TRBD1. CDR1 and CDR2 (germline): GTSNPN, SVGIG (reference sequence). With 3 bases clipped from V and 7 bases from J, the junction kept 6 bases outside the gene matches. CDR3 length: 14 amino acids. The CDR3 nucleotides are TGTGCCTGGAGGGGGGACAGCTTCAATTCACCCCTCCACTTT. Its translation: CAWRGDSFNSPLHF.

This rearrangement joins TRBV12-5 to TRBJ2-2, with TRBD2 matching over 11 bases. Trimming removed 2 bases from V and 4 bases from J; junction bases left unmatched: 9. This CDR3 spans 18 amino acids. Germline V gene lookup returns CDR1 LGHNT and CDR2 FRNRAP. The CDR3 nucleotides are TGTGCTAGTGGTTTGACACCCGGGACTAGCGGATCCACCGGGGAGCTGTTTTTT. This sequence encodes CASGLTPGTSGSTGELFF.

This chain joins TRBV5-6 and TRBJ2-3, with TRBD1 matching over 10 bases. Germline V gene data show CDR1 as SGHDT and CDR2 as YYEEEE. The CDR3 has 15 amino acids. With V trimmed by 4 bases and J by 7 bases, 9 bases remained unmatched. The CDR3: CASSLSGTGVNTQYF. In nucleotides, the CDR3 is TGTGCCAGCAGCCTGTCCGGGACAGGGGTAAATACGCAGTATTTT.

The CDR3 coding sequence is TGCAGCGTTTCCGGGATCAGTACCGGCACAGATACGCAGTATTTT. It translates to CSVSGISTGTDTQYF. The chain joins TRBV29-1 to TRBJ2-3, with a weak D call TRBD2 (5 bases). CDR3 length: 15 amino acids. Germline lookup yields CDR1 SQVTM and CDR2 ANQGSEA. V dropped 5 bases and J dropped 1 base, with 16 bases sitting between them.

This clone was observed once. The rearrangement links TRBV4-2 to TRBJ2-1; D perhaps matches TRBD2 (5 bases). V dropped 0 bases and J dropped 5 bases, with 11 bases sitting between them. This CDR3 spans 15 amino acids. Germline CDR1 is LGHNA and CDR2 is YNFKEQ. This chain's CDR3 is CASSQERGRHNEQFF. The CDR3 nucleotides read TGTGCCAGCAGCCAAGAACGGGGAAGGCACAATGAGCAGTTCTTC.

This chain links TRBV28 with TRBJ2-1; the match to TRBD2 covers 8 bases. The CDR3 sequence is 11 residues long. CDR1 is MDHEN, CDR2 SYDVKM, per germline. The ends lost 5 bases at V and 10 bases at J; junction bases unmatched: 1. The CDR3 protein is CASSRLAEQFF. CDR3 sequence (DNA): TGTGCCAGCAGTCGACTAGCGGAGCAGTTCTTC.

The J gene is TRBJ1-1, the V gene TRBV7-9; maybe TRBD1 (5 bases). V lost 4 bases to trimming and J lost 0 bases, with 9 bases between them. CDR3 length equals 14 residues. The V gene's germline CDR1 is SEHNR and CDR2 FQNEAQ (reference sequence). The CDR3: CASSSRTLNTEAFF. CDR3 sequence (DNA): TGTGCCAGCAGCTCCCGGACACTGAACACTGAAGCTTTCTTT.

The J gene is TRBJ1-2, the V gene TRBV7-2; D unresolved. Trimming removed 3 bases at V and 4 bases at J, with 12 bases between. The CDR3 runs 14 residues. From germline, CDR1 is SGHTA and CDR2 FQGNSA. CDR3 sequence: CASSLGESSYGYTF. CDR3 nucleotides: TGTGCCAGCAGCTTGGGAGAATCGAGCTATGGCTACACCTTC.

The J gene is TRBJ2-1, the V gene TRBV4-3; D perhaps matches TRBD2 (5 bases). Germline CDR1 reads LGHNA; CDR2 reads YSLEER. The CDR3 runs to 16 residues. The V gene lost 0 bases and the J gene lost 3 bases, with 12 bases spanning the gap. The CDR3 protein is CASSQDVLDYYNEQFF. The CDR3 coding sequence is TGCGCCAGCAGCCAAGATGTCCTAGACTACTACAATGAGCAGTTCTTC.

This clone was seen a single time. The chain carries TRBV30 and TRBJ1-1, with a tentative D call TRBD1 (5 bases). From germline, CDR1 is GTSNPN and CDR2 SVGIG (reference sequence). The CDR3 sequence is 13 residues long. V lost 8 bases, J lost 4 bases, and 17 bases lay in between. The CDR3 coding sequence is TGTGCCGTGGTTGGGGGGGAGGGCACTGAAGCTTTCTTT. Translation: CAVVGGEGTEAFF.

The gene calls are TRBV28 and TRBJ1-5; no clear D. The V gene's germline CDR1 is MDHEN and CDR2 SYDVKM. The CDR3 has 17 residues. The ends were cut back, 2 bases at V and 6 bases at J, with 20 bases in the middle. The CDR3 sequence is CASSLLPGGRWGQPQHF. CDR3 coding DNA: TGTGCCAGCAGTTTACTCCCGGGAGGGAGGTGGGGTCAGCCCCAGCATTTT.